This TCR beta chain was found in a study of blood T cell repertoires in COVID-19. In germline, CDR1 is SGHAT, CDR2 FQNNGV. V was cut by 5 bases and J by 7 bases, with 15 bases left in between. The CDR3 sequence is 14 residues long. The assay was immunoSEQ multiplex PCR, and TCRdb's table has in-frame clones only and misses some. The repertoire holds nearly 40,000 clones, with roughly 78% as singletons. This chain joins TRBV11-2 and TRBJ1-5; D perhaps matches TRBD1 (5 bases). Source material: peripheral blood. This receptor was taken from a man older than 75 with active or convalescent COVID-19. The CDR3 loop reads CASSPTGVEQPQHF. The CDR3 DNA reads TGTGCCAGCAGCCCAACGGGGGTGGAGCAGCCCCAGCATTTT.